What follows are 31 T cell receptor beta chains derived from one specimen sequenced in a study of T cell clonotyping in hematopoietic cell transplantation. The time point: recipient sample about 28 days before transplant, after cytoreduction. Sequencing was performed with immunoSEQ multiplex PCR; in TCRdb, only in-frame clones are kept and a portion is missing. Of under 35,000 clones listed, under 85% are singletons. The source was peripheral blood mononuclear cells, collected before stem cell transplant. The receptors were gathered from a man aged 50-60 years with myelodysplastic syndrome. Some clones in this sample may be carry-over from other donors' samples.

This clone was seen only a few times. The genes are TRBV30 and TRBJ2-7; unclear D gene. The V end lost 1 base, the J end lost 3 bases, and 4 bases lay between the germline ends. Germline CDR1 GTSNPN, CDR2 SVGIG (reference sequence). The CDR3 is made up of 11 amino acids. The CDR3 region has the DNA TGTGCCTGGAGTGCCTACTACGAGCAGTACTTC. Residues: CAWSAYYEQYF.

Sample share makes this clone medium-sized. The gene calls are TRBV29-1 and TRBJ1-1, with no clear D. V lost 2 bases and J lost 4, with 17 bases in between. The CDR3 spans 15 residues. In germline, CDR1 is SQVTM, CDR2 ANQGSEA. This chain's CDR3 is CSVESPSPDRTEAFF. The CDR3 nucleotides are TGCAGCGTTGAATCCCCTAGCCCAGATCGCACTGAAGCTTTCTTT.

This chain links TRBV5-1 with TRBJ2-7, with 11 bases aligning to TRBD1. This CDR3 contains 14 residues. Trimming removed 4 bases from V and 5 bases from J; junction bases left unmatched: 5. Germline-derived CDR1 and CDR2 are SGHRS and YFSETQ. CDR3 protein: CASSGRTGGDEQYF. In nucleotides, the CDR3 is TGCGCCAGCAGCGGCCGGACAGGGGGCGACGAGCAGTACTTC.

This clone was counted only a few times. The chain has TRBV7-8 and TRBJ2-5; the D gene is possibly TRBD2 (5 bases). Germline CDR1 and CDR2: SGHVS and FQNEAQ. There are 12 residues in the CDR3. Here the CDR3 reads CATGREQETQYF. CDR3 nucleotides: TGTGCTACTGGACGGGAACAAGAGACCCAGTACTTC. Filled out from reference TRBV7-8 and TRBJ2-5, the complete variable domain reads GAGVSQSPRYKVAKRGQDVALRCDPISGHVSLFWYQQALGQGPEFLTYFQNEAQLDKSGLPSDRFFAERPEGSVSTLKIQRTQQEDSAVYLCATGREQETQYFGPGTRLLVL.

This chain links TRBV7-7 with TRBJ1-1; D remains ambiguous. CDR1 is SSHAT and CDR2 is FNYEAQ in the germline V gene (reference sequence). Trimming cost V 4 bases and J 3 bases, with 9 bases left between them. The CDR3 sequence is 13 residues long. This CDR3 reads CASSSSWDTEAFF. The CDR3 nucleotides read TGTGCCAGCAGCTCCTCCTGGGACACTGAAGCTTTCTTT.

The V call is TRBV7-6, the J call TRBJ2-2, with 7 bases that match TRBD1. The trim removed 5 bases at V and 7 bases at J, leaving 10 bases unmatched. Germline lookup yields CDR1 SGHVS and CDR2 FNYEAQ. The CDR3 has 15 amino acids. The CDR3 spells CASSHDRDLGGELFF. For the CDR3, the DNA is TGTGCCAGCAGCCATGACAGGGACCTAGGCGGGGAGCTGTTTTTT.

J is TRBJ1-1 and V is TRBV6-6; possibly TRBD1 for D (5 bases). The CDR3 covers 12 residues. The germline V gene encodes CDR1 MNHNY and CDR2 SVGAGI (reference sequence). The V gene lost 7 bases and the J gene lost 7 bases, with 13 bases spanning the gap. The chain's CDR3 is CASTDPGREAFF. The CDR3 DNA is TGTGCCAGCACCGATCCGGGGCGTGAAGCTTTCTTT.

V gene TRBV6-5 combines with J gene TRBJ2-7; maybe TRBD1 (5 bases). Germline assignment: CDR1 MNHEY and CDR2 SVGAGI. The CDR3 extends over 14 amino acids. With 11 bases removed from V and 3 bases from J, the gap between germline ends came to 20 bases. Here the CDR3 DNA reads TGTGCCGCCGGAGAGTACGGAGACAGCTACGAGCAGTACTTC. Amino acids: CAAGEYGDSYEQYF.

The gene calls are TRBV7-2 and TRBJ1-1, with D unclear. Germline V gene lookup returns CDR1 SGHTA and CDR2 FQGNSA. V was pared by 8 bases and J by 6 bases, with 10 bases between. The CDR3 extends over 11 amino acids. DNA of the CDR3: TGTGCCAGCCCGTTCCAATCTGAAGCTTTCTTT. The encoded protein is CASPFQSEAFF.

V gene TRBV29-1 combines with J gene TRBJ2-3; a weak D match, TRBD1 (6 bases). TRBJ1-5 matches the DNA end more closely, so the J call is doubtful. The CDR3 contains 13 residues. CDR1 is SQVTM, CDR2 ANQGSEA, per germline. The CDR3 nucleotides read TGCAGCGTTGTCGAGGGGGGTTTAGATACGCAGCATTTT. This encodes CSVVEGGLDTQHF.

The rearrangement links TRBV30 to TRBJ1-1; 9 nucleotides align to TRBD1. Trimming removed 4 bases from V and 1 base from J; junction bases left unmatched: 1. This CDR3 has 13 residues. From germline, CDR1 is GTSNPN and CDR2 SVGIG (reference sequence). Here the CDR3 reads CAWTGQGNTEAFF. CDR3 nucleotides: TGTGCCTGGACGGGACAGGGGAACACTGAAGCTTTCTTT.

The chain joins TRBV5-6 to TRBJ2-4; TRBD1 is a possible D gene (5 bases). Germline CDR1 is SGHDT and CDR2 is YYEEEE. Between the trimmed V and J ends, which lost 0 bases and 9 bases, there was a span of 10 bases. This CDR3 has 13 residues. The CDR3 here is CASSLAGPSIQYF. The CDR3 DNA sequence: TGTGCCAGCAGCTTGGCAGGGCCCAGCATTCAGTACTTC. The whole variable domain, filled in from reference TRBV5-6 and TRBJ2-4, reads DAGVTQSPTHLIKTRGQQVTLRCSPKSGHDTVSWYQQALGQGPQFIFQYYEEEERQRGNFPDRFSGHQFPNYSSELNVNALLLGDSALYLCASSLAGPSIQYFGAGTRLSVL.

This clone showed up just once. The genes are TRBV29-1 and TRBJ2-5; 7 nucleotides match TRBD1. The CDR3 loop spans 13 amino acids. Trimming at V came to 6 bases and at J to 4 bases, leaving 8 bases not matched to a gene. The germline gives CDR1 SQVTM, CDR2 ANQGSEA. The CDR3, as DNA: TGCAGCGTGTCACAGGGGTTTGTAGAGACCCAGTACTTC. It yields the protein CSVSQGFVETQYF.

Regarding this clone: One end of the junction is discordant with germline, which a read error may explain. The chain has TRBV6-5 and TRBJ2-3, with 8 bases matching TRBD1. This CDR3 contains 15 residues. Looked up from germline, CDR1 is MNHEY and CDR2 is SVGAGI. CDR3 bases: TGTGCCAGCAGTTTCCGAGTATCTGGGACAGGTACGCAGTATTTT. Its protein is CASSFRVSGTGTQYF.

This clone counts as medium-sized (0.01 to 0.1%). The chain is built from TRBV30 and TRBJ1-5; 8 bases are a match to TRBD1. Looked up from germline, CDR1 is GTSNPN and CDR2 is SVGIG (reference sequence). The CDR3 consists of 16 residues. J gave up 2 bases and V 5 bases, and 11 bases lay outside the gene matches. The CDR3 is CAWQQSQGAGNQPQHF. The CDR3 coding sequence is TGTGCCTGGCAACAATCGCAGGGGGCTGGCAATCAGCCCCAGCATTTT.

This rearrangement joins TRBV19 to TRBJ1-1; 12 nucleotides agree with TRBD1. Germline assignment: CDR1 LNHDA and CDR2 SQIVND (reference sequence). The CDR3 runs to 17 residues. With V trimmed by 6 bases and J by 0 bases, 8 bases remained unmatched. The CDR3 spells CASRPRDRGQVNTEAFF. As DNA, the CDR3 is TGTGCCAGTAGGCCCCGGGACAGGGGGCAAGTGAACACTGAAGCTTTCTTT.

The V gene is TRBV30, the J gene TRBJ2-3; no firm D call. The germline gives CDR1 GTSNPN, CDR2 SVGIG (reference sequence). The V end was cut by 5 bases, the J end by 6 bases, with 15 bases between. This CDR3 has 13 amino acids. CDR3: CAWAWLLFDTQYF. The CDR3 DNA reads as TGTGCCTGGGCCTGGTTGTTGTTTGATACGCAGTATTTT.

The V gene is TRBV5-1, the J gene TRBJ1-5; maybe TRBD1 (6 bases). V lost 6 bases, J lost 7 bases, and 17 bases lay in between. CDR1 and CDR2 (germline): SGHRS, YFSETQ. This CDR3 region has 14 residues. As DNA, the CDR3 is TGCGCCAGCAAATTAGGGGGTGACGGCCAGCCCCAGCATTTT. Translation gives CASKLGGDGQPQHF.

The DNA for the CDR3 is TGTGCCAGCAGCCTGGGGACAGATGAAGCTTTCTTT. Its protein product is CASSLGTDEAFF. The gene calls are TRBV7-8 and TRBJ1-1; the match to TRBD1 covers 7 bases. Germline V gene sequence: CDR1 SGHVS, CDR2 FQNEAQ. V gave up 5 bases and J gave up 7 bases; unmatched junction bases: 4. CDR3 length: 12 amino acids.

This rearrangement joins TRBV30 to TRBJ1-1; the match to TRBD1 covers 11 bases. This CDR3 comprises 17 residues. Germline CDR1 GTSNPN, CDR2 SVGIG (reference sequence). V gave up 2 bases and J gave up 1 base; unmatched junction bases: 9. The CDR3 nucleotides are TGTGCCTGGAGTTCCAGTCGGGACAGGGGGACGAACACTGAAGCTTTCTTT. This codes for CAWSSSRDRGTNTEAFF.

CDR3 DNA: TGTGCCTGGAGGATCCCGGACAGGGAATACACTGAAGCTTTCTTT. Its protein product is CAWRIPDREYTEAFF. V usage is TRBV30 and J usage is TRBJ1-1; 8 bases align to TRBD1. The V gene end was trimmed by 3 bases and the J gene end by 3 bases; junction bases not matched to a gene: 9. The CDR3 contains 15 residues. CDR1 is GTSNPN, CDR2 SVGIG, per germline (reference sequence).

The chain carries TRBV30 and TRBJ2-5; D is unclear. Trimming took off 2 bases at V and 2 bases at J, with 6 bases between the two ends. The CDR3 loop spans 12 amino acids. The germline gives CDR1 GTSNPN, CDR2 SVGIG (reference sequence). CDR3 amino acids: CAWSSGQETQYF. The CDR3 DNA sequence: TGTGCCTGGAGTTCTGGTCAAGAGACCCAGTACTTC.

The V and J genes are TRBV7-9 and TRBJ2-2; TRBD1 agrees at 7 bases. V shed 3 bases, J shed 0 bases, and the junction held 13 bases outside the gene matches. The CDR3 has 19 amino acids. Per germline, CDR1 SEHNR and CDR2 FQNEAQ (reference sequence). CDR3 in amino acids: CASSLRPRQGVANTGELFF. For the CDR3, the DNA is TGTGCCAGCAGCTTGCGGCCACGGCAGGGGGTCGCGAACACCGGGGAGCTGTTTTTT. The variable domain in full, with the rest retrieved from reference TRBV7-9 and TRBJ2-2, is DTGVSQNPRHKITKRGQNVTFRCDPISEHNRLYWYRQTLGQGPEFLTYFQNEAQLEKSRLLSDRFSAERPKGSFSTLEIQRTEQGDSAMYLCASSLRPRQGVANTGELFFGEGSRLTVL.

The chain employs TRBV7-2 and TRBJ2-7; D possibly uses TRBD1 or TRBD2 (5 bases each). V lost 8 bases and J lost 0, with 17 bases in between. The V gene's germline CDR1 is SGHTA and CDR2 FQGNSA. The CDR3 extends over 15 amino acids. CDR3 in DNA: TGTGCCAGCGGTTGGGGACCCATGAGCTCCTACGAGCAGTACTTC. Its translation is CASGWGPMSSYEQYF. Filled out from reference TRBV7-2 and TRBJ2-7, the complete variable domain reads GAGVSQSPSNKVTEKGKDVELRCDPISGHTALYWYRQSLGQGLEFLIYFQGNSAPDKSGLPSDRFSAERTGGSVSTLTIQRTQQEDSAVYLCASGWGPMSSYEQYFGPGTRLTVT.

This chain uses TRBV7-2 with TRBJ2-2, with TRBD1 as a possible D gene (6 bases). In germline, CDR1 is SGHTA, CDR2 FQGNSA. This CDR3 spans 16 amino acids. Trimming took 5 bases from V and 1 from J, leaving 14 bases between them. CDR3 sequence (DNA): TGTGCCAGCAGCCCGTTGGGACACCTGAACACCGGGGAGCTGTTTTTT. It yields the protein CASSPLGHLNTGELFF.

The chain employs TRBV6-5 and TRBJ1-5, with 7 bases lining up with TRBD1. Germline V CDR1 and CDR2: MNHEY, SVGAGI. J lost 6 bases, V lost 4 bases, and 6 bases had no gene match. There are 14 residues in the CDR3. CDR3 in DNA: TGTGCCAGCAGTTCCAGGGGGGGCGGTCAGCCCCAGCATTTT. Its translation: CASSSRGGGQPQHF.

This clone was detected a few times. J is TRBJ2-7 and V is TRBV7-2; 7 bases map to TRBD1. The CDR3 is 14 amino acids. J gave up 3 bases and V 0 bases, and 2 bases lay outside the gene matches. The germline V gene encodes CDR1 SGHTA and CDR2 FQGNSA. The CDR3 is CASSLAAGGYEQYF. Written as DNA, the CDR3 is TGTGCCAGCAGCTTAGCGGCAGGGGGCTACGAGCAGTACTTC.

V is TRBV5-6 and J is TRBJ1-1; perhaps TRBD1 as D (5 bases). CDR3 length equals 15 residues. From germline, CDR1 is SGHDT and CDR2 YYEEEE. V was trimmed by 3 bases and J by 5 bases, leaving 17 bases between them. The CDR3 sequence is CASSWTTAALTEAFF. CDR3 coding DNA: TGTGCCAGCAGCTGGACGACAGCCGCATTAACTGAAGCTTTCTTT.

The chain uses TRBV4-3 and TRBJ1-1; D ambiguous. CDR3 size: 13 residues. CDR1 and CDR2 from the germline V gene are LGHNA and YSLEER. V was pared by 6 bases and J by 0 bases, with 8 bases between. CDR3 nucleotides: TGCGCCAGCAGTAGGGCGGTGAACACTGAAGCTTTCTTT. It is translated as CASSRAVNTEAFF.

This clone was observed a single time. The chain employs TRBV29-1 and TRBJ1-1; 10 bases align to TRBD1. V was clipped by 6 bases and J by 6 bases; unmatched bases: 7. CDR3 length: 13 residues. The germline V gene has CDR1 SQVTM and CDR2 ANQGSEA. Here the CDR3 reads CSVRTGGNAEAFF. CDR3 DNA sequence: TGCAGCGTCCGGACAGGGGGAAATGCTGAAGCTTTCTTT.

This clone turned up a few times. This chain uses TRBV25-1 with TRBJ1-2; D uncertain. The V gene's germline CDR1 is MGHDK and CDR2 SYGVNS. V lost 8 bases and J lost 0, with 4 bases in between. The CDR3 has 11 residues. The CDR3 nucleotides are TGTGCCAGCTTGGCTAACTATGGCTACACCTTC. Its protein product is CASLANYGYTF.